This T cell receptor (beta chain) came from a study of T cells in Graves' hyperthyroidism and ophthalmopathy. Trimming cost V 1 base and J 0 bases; bases outside gene matches: 8. The CDR3 consists of 18 residues. Germline-derived CDR1 and CDR2 are LNHNV and YYDKDF (reference sequence). The source material, RNA transcripts, was used to amplify TCR beta CDR3 regions. A set of HTBI primers served as the primers for a first-round RT-PCR of the TCR CDR3. Each CDR3 protein gets one entry after TCRdb re-called the multiplex PCR reads with MiXCR. Among approximately 500,000 distinct CDR3 sequences, just over 45% were seen once, and the ten largest hold around 7.7%.

Sequencing was carried out using peripheral blood or thyroid tissue (not recorded which). The rearrangement links TRBV15 to TRBJ1-5, with 8 bases fitting TRBD1. The sequence was collected from a woman aged 18 to 35 with Graves' hyperthyroidism. The CDR3 sequence is CATSRAGTGTDSNQPQHF. In DNA, the CDR3 is TGTGCCACCAGCAGAGCCGGGACAGGAACCGATAGCAATCAGCCCCAGCATTTT.